The TCR beta chain under discussion was sequenced for a study of identical twins. This CDR3 is built from 18 residues. V shed 4 bases, J shed 0 bases, and the junction held 13 bases outside the gene matches. From germline, CDR1 is LGHNA and CDR2 YNFKEQ. TCRdb re-called the 5' RACE reads with MiXCR, one entry per CDR3 protein. Among approximately 470,000 distinct CDR3 sequences listed, approximately 15% were seen once. Another study also made use of these data, one on yellow fever vaccine responses in identical twins.

This receptor was obtained from a young woman in good health. The sequenced material came from CD4+ T cells sorted from blood. This chain links TRBV4-2 with TRBJ2-7; TRBD1 matches 9 bases. CDR3 sequence: CASSPHNQGDRASYEQYF. The CDR3 DNA follows: TGTGCCAGCAGCCCCCACAACCAAGGGGACAGGGCCTCCTACGAGCAGTACTTC.